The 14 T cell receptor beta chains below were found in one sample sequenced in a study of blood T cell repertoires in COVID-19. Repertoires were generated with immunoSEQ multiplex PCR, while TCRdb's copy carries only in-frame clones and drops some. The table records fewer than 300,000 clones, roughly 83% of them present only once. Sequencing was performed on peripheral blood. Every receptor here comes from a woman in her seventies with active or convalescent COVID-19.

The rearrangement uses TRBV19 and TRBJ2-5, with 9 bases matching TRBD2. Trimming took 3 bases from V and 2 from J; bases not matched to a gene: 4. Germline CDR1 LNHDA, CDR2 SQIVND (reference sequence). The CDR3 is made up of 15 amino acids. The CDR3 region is CASSIRSGSQETQYF. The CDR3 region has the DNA TGTGCCAGTAGTATCCGTAGCGGGAGTCAAGAGACCCAGTACTTC.

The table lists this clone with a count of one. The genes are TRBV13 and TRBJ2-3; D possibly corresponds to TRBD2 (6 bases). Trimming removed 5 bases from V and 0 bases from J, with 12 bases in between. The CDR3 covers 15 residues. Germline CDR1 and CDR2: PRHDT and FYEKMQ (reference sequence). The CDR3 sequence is CASSPGEASTDTQYF. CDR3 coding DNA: TGTGCCAGCAGCCCGGGGGAGGCTAGCACAGATACGCAGTATTTT.

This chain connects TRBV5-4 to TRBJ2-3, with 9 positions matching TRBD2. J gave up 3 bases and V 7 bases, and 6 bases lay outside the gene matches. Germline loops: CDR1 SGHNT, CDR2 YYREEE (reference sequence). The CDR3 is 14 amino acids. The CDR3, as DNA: TGTGCCAGCTCAGCGGGAGGATGGACAGATACGCAGTATTTT. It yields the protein CASSAGGWTDTQYF.

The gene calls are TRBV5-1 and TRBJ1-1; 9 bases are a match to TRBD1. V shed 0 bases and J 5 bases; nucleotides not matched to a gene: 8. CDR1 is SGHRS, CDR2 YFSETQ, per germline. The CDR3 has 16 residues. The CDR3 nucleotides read TGCGCCAGCAGCTTGGCTGGACAGGGGTTCGCTACTGAAGCTTTCTTT. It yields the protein CASSLAGQGFATEAFF.

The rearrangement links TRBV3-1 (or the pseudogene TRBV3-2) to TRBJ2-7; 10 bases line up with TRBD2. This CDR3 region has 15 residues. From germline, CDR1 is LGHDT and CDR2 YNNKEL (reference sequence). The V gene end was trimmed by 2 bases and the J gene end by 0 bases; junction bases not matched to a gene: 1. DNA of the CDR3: TGTGCCAGCAGCCAATCTAGCGGGGGCTCCTACGAGCAGTACTTC. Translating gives CASSQSSGGSYEQYF.

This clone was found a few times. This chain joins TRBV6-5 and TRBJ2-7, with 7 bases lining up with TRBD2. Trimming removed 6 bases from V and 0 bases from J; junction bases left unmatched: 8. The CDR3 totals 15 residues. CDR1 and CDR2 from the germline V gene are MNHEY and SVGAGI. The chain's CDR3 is CASSQDWTSSYEQYF. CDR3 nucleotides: TGTGCCAGCAGCCAGGACTGGACTAGCTCCTACGAGCAGTACTTC.

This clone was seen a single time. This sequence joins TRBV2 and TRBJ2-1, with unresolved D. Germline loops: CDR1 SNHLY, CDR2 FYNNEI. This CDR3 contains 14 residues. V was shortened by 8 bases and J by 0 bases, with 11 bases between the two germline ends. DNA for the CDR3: TGTGCCAGCCGACTTTTCCTCTCCTACAATGAGCAGTTCTTC. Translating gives CASRLFLSYNEQFF.

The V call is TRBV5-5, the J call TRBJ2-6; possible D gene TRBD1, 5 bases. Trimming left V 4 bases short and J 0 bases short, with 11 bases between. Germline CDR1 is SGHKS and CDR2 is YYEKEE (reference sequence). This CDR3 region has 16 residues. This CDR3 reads CASSRITGSGANVLTF. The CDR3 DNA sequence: TGTGCCAGCAGCCGCATAACAGGCTCTGGGGCCAACGTCCTGACTTTC. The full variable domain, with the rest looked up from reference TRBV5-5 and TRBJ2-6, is DAGVTQSPTHLIKTRGQQVTLRCSPISGHKSVSWYQQVLGQGPQFIFQYYEKEERGRGNFPDRFSARQFPNYSSELNVNALLLGDSALYLCASSRITGSGANVLTFGAGSRLTVL.

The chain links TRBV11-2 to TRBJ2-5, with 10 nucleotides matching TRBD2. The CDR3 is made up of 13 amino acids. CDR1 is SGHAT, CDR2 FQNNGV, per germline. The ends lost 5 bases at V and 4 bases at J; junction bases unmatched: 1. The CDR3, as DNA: TGTGCCAGCAGCCGGACTAGCGGAGAGACCCAGTACTTC. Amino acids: CASSRTSGETQYF.

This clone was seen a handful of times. The CDR3 DNA reads TGTGCCAGCAGCATACAGGGCTCTGGAAACACCATATATTTT. This codes for CASSIQGSGNTIYF. The chain joins TRBV9 to TRBJ1-3, with D possibly being TRBD1 (6 bases). V shed 4 bases and J shed 0 bases, with 8 bases lying between them. The CDR3 is 14 residues long. Germline V gives CDR1 SGDLS, CDR2 YYNGEE.

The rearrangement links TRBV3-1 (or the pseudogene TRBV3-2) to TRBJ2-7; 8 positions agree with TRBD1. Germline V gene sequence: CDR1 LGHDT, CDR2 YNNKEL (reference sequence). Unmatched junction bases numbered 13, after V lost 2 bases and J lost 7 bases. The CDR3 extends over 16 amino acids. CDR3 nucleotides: TGTGCCAGCAGCCAATATCTCCGCAGGGGGCGGGGAGAGCAGTACTTC. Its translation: CASSQYLRRGRGEQYF.

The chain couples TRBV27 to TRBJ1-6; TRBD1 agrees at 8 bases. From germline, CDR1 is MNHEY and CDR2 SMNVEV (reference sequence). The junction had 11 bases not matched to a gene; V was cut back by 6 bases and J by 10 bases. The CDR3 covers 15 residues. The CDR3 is CASSPRTGKESPLHF. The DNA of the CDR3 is TGTGCCAGCAGCCCTAGGACAGGGAAGGAGTCACCCCTCCACTTT.

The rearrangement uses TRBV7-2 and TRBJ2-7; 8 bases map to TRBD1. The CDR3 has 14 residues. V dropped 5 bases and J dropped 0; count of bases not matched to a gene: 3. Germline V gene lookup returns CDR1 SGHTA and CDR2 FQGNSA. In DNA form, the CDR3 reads TGTGCCAGCAGCGGACAGGGCACCTCCTACGAGCAGTACTTC. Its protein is CASSGQGTSYEQYF. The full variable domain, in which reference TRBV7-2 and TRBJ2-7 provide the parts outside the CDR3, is GAGVSQSPSNKVTEKGKDVELRCDPISGHTALYWYRQSLGQGLEFLIYFQGNSAPDKSGLPSDRFSAERTGGSVSTLTIQRTQQEDSAVYLCASSGQGTSYEQYFGPGTRLTVT.

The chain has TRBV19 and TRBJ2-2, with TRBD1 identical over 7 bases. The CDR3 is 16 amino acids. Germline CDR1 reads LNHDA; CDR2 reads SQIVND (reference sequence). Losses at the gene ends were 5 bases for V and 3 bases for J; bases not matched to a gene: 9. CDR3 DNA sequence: TGTGCCAGTAGTGCCCCCTCCGGGACAGACACCGGGGAGCTGTTTTTT. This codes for CASSAPSGTDTGELFF.